This TCR beta chain was documented in a study of shared clonotypes between healthy human individuals. Whole-study context: Each donor's CD4 naive and CD4 memory cells filled three plates apiece, CD8 naive two, and CD8 memory one. Study results and caveats: Apart from blood, nothing was sampled; tissue repertoires likely differ. When naive CD4 clonotypes were compared across a handful of donors, 5% to 5.5% were shared.

Concerning this clone itself: Its antigen is undetermined.

This CDR3 is 17 amino acids long. Per germline, CDR1 MDHEN and CDR2 SYDVKM. TCRdb's copy holds only in-frame clones and misses some; the assay was immunoSEQ multiplex PCR. The profile shows under 550,000 clones, 95% to 97% of them singletons. This chain links TRBV28 with TRBJ2-5, with TRBD2 matching 11 bases. Matching the DNA end better, TRBJ2-7 makes the J call doubtful. Sequenced: naive CD4+ T cells sorted from blood. This sample's subset: CD45RA+ positively selected. The receptor's source is a woman younger than 45 in good health. The CDR3 protein is CASSFRLAGGPHYEQYF. As DNA, the CDR3 is TGTGCCAGCAGTTTCCGATTAGCGGGAGGGCCGCACTACGAGCAGTACTTC.